What follows are 24 T cell receptor beta chains derived from one specimen sequenced in a study of T cell responses to AZD1222 COVID-19 vaccine (dated by TCRdb to about 2021). This sample's time point label indicates: baseline before first vaccination. The protocol used for the library was the immunoSEQ multiplex PCR assay. In its TCRdb copy, this immuneACCESS table keeps in-frame sequences only and misses some clones. Where compared with another copy, unresolved V genes explain less than half of these, and the others have no known cause. The table for this sample lists around 83,000 clones; roughly nine tenths of them were counted only once. Approximately 5.2% of the sample comes from the top ten. Sequences were derived from peripheral blood, sampled on day 0 of AZD1222 vaccination. These receptors came from an adult in good health.

This chain connects TRBV7-2 to TRBJ2-2; a weak D match, TRBD1 (5 bases). Germline CDR1 reads SGHTA; CDR2 reads FQGNSA. The CDR3 totals 14 residues. V lost 4 bases and J lost 4, with 10 bases in between. This CDR3 is CASSSRVGTGELFF. The CDR3 DNA reads TGTGCCAGCAGCTCCAGGGTGGGCACCGGGGAGCTGTTTTTT.

The gene calls are TRBV5-1 and TRBJ2-2, with a possible D match to TRBD2 (6 bases). The V gene's germline CDR1 is SGHRS and CDR2 YFSETQ. The CDR3 sequence is 17 residues long. With 6 bases removed from V and 0 bases from J, the gap between germline ends came to 18 bases. CDR3 residues: CASKPPGGSTNTGELFF. DNA for the CDR3: TGCGCCAGCAAACCACCTGGGGGGTCTACGAACACCGGGGAGCTGTTTTTT.

V usage is TRBV24-1 and J usage is TRBJ2-7; 9 bases agree with TRBD2. The CDR3 totals 15 residues. Germline V gives CDR1 KGHDR, CDR2 SFDVKD. Trimming removed 4 bases from V and 3 bases from J; junction bases left unmatched: 6. This CDR3 reads CATSEASGNFYEQYF. CDR3 in DNA: TGTGCCACCAGTGAGGCTAGCGGGAATTTCTACGAGCAGTACTTC.

The chain joins TRBV10-1 to TRBJ2-7; D is ambiguous. There are 13 residues in the CDR3. V lost 0 bases and J 6 bases, leaving 9 bases between the germline ends. The V gene's germline CDR1 is WNHNN and CDR2 SYGVQD (reference sequence). The CDR3 DNA sequence: TGCGCCAGCAGTGAGTCCTGGGGTAGCGAGCAGTACTTC. It encodes CASSESWGSEQYF.

The chain links TRBV19 to TRBJ2-1; 8 bases fit TRBD2. CDR1 and CDR2 (germline): LNHDA, SQIVND (reference sequence). J gave up 7 bases and V 6 bases, and 14 bases lay outside the gene matches. The CDR3 is 16 amino acids. This chain's CDR3 is CASRAVAGRVRNEQFF. CDR3 DNA sequence: TGTGCCAGTAGGGCGGTAGCGGGGAGAGTTAGAAATGAGCAGTTCTTC.

This clone appeared a few times. The rearrangement links TRBV18 to TRBJ1-5, with 8 bases fitting TRBD1. Germline V gene lookup returns CDR1 KGHSH and CDR2 LQKENI. The V segment lost 6 bases and the J segment 5 bases; nucleotides outside the gene matches: 6. The length of the CDR3 is 14 residues. Here the CDR3 DNA reads TGTGCCAGCTCCATGGACAGGGTCTATCAGCCCCAGCATTTT. This translates into CASSMDRVYQPQHF.

The rearrangement links TRBV28 to TRBJ2-6; the D call may be TRBD1 or TRBD2 (5 bases each). V dropped 2 bases and J dropped 2 bases, with 7 bases sitting between them. The CDR3 runs 15 residues. Per germline, CDR1 MDHEN and CDR2 SYDVKM. For the CDR3, the DNA is TGTGCCAGCAGTTTAAGAGGGGCTGGGGCCAACGTCCTGACTTTC. It translates to CASSLRGAGANVLTF.

In this sample, this clone turned up a few times. The CDR3 loop reads CASSGLSSSGNTIYF. In nucleotides, the CDR3 is TGTGCCAGCAGTGGACTCTCGAGCTCTGGAAACACCATATATTTT. The chain has TRBV5-6 and TRBJ1-3; D call uncertain. The CDR3 length is 15 residues. V lost 5 bases to trimming and J lost 0 bases, with 12 bases between them. In germline, CDR1 is SGHDT, CDR2 YYEEEE.

On this clone itself: The junction differs from germline at one of its ends, possibly a read error. This chain uses TRBV7-7 with TRBJ2-1, with TRBD1 matching over 7 bases. This CDR3 is built from 14 residues. In germline, CDR1 is SSHAT, CDR2 FNYEAQ (reference sequence). CDR3 coding DNA: TGTGCTAGCAGCTTAAAGGGGGCCCACAATGAGCAGTTCTTC. This translates into CASSLKGAHNEQFF.

The chain recombines TRBV6-2 or TRBV6-3 with TRBJ2-7; D is undetermined. CDR3 length: 13 residues. Germline CDR1 MNHEY, CDR2 SVGEGT. V gave up 2 bases and J gave up 0 bases, with 5 bases separating them. CDR3 region: CASSYGDSYEQYF. CDR3 sequence (DNA): TGTGCCAGCAGTTACGGGGACTCCTACGAGCAGTACTTC.

The V gene is TRBV18, the J gene TRBJ2-1, with 8 bases identical to TRBD2. This CDR3 has 15 residues. In germline, CDR1 is KGHSH, CDR2 LQKENI. Losses at the gene ends were 6 bases for V and 7 bases for J; bases not matched to a gene: 11. This CDR3 reads CASSTAGDLGNEQFF. CDR3 nucleotide sequence: TGTGCCAGCTCCACAGCGGGAGATCTTGGGAATGAGCAGTTCTTC.

This clone was observed a single time. The rearrangement joins TRBV19 to TRBJ1-4; D not resolved. Between the trimmed V and J ends, which lost 8 bases and 10 bases, there was a span of 17 bases. The germline gives CDR1 LNHDA, CDR2 SQIVND (reference sequence). The CDR3 sequence is 13 residues long. This chain's CDR3 is CASERERRGKLFF. The CDR3 DNA reads as TGTGCCAGTGAAAGAGAGCGCCGAGGAAAACTGTTTTTT.

The table lists this clone with a count of one. The gene calls are TRBV7-9 and TRBJ2-1, with 7 bases fitting TRBD1. The CDR3 spans 14 residues. Germline V gives CDR1 SEHNR, CDR2 FQNEAQ (reference sequence). V lost 5 bases to trimming and J lost 8 bases; unmatched junction nucleotides: 9. This CDR3 reads CASSIGTDMDEQFF. The CDR3 coding sequence is TGTGCCAGCAGCATCGGGACAGATATGGATGAGCAGTTCTTC.

V and J are TRBV10-3 and TRBJ2-1; TRBD1 aligns across 12 bases. V gave up 6 bases and J gave up 0 bases; unmatched junction bases: 12. Germline CDR1 and CDR2: ENHRY and SYGVKD. This CDR3 region has 19 residues. CDR3 nucleotide sequence: TGTGCCATCAGGCCCGGGACAGGGGGCCGACTGAGCTCCTACAATGAGCAGTTCTTC. This sequence encodes CAIRPGTGGRLSSYNEQFF.

The chain recombines TRBV28 with TRBJ2-7, with D hard to call. V was shortened by 5 bases and J by 3 bases, with 14 bases between the two germline ends. Germline V gene sequence: CDR1 MDHEN, CDR2 SYDVKM. This CDR3 is 14 amino acids long. In DNA form, the CDR3 reads TGTGCCAGCAGTCCACCTATTTATAGCTACGAGCAGTACTTC. Translation: CASSPPIYSYEQYF.

This clone was seen once. The chain couples TRBV11-2 to TRBJ2-7; 9 nucleotides agree with TRBD1. J lost 3 bases, V lost 1 base, and 4 bases had no gene match. The CDR3 covers 15 residues. Germline lookup yields CDR1 SGHAT and CDR2 FQNNGV. CDR3 nucleotides: TGTGCCAGCAGCTTAGGCCTGGGACAGGGCTACGAGCAGTACTTC. This gives the protein CASSLGLGQGYEQYF.

The chain uses TRBV28 and TRBJ2-7; no clear D gene. CDR1 and CDR2 (germline): MDHEN, SYDVKM. Trimming removed 5 bases at V and 5 bases at J, with 10 bases between. The CDR3 runs 12 residues. CDR3 loop: CASSSTWDEQYF. CDR3 DNA sequence: TGTGCCAGCAGTAGCACATGGGACGAGCAGTACTTC.

The chain combines TRBV9 with TRBJ2-1, with 7 bases identical to TRBD1. Germline lookup yields CDR1 SGDLS and CDR2 YYNGEE. The CDR3 spans 13 residues. V lost 1 base to trimming and J lost 12 bases; unmatched junction nucleotides: 7. DNA of the CDR3: TGTGCCAGCAGCGTAACAGGGGACAAGGGGCAGTTCTTC. Protein product: CASSVTGDKGQFF.

This clone was observed once. J is TRBJ2-1 and V is TRBV10-2, with 9 bases that match TRBD2. The CDR3 contains 14 residues. V was clipped by 5 bases and J by 8 bases; unmatched bases: 7. Germline V gene sequence: CDR1 WSHSY, CDR2 SAAADI. The CDR3 nucleotides read TGCGCCAGCAGTAGGCGGGAGGGCAGGGATGAGCAGTTCTTC. This gives the protein CASSRREGRDEQFF.

Concerning this clone: The same CDR3 arises from other DNA sequences in this sample as well. This chain links TRBV28 with TRBJ1-6, with a possible D match to TRBD1 (5 bases). The ends were cut back, 5 bases at V and 7 bases at J, with 9 bases in the middle. CDR1 and CDR2 from the germline V gene are MDHEN and SYDVKM. This CDR3 is 13 amino acids long. Here the CDR3 DNA reads TGTGCCAGCAGTAGAGACAGCAATTCACCCCTCCACTTT. Translation gives CASSRDSNSPLHF.

The genes are TRBV7-2 and TRBJ2-4, with 10 nucleotides matching TRBD1. CDR3 size: 16 residues. CDR1 and CDR2 from the germline V gene are SGHTA and FQGNSA. After removal of 3 bases from V and 2 bases from J, the junction contained 4 bases not matched to a gene. The CDR3 loop reads CASSFGTGVSKNIQYF. For the CDR3, the DNA is TGTGCCAGCAGCTTTGGGACAGGGGTTTCCAAAAACATTCAGTACTTC.

The chain carries TRBV27 and TRBJ2-2; 16 bases are shared with TRBD2. CDR1 is MNHEY, CDR2 SMNVEV, per germline (reference sequence). This CDR3 spans 18 amino acids. V was pared by 5 bases and J by 6 bases, with 9 bases of the junction left unmatched. The CDR3 nucleotides read TGTGCCAGCAGTCGCCTGGGACTAGCGGGAGGGGGCGCCGGGGAGCTGTTTTTT. Its translation: CASSRLGLAGGGAGELFF.

J is TRBJ2-1 and V is TRBV7-9; 7 positions agree with TRBD2. The CDR3 runs 15 residues. The J segment lost 4 bases and the V segment lost 1 base, leaving 4 bases of the junction unmatched. Germline CDR1 reads SEHNR; CDR2 reads FQNEAQ (reference sequence). This CDR3 reads CASSLGGRGYNEQFF. As DNA, the CDR3 is TGTGCCAGCAGCTTAGGCGGGAGAGGGTACAATGAGCAGTTCTTC.

The chain recombines TRBV7-9 with TRBJ1-4; 7 bases are shared with TRBD1. The CDR3 spans 17 residues. V dropped 5 bases and J dropped 4; count of bases not matched to a gene: 13. Germline CDR1 is SEHNR and CDR2 is FQNEAQ (reference sequence). The CDR3 sequence: CASSPGTDPGGNEKLFF. The CDR3 DNA reads TGTGCCAGCAGCCCCGGGACAGACCCTGGTGGTAATGAAAAACTGTTTTTT.